These T cell receptor beta chains were read from a single sample in a study of beta chain features in type 1 diabetes. The assay was immunoSEQ multiplex PCR, and TCRdb's table has in-frame clones only and misses some. The sample lists some 350,000 clones, over 8.5% seen once, with about 0.64% in the top ten. The sequenced sample was central memory CD4+ T cells from blood. The receptors shown here come from a man between 25 and 39 years old with type 1 diabetes. Each CDR3 is given with its conserved first and last residue. Each record gives: V gene, clone size, J gene, D gene, CDR3 protein, CDR3 DNA. A D gene is named only where the DNA matches it firmly. Size is omitted from some rows. Given values are once, few, many or a class for expanded clones.

v_call: TRBV4-1
clone_size: NA
j_call: TRBJ1-4
d_call: NA
cdr3_aa: CASSQGGQDEKLFF
cdr3_nt: TGCGCCAGCAGCCAAGGGGGACAAGATGAAAAACTGTTTTTT

v_call: TRBV7-6
clone_size: many
j_call: TRBJ2-5
d_call: NA
cdr3_aa: CASSRSQEAQYF
cdr3_nt: TGTGCCAGCAGCCGATCCCAAGAGGCCCAGTACTTC

v_call: TRBV6-5
clone_size: few
j_call: TRBJ1-2
d_call: NA
cdr3_aa: CASIDPGLPRYTF
cdr3_nt: TGTGCCAGCATCGACCCGGGACTTCCGCGCTACACCTTC

v_call: TRBV15
clone_size: few
j_call: TRBJ2-5
d_call: NA
cdr3_aa: CATSGLRQETQYF
cdr3_nt: TGTGCCACCAGTGGCTTGAGACAAGAGACCCAGTACTTC

v_call: TRBV28
clone_size: few
j_call: TRBJ2-1
d_call: NA
cdr3_aa: CASSLISSYNEQFF
cdr3_nt: TGTGCCAGCAGTCTGATTAGCTCCTACAATGAGCAGTTCTTC

v_call: TRBV7-2
clone_size: few
j_call: TRBJ1-1
d_call: NA
cdr3_aa: CASSSQGGTEAFF
cdr3_nt: TGTGCCAGCAGTTCACAGGGAGGGACTGAAGCTTTCTTT

v_call: TRBV7-8
clone_size: few
j_call: TRBJ2-3
d_call: NA
cdr3_aa: CASSLFRTDTQYF
cdr3_nt: TGTGCCAGCAGCTTATTTCGCACAGATACGCAGTATTTT

v_call: TRBV7-9
clone_size: NA
j_call: TRBJ1-4
d_call: NA
cdr3_aa: CASSPTGYANEKLFF
cdr3_nt: TGTGCCAGCAGCCCCACAGGGTACGCTAATGAAAAACTGTTTTTT

v_call: TRBV7-2
clone_size: few
j_call: TRBJ2-7
d_call: TRBD2
cdr3_aa: CASSSTGTTEQYF
cdr3_nt: TGTGCCAGCAGCTCCACCGGGACTACCGAGCAGTACTTC

v_call: TRBV28
clone_size: few
j_call: TRBJ2-7
d_call: TRBD1
cdr3_aa: CATMGDRGSYEQYF
cdr3_nt: TGTGCCACTATGGGGGACAGGGGTTCCTACGAGCAGTACTTC

v_call: TRBV27
clone_size: NA
j_call: TRBJ2-7
d_call: NA
cdr3_aa: CASSYTTGGRDYEQYF
cdr3_nt: TGTGCCAGCAGTTACACGACGGGGGGCCGGGACTACGAGCAGTACTTC

v_call: TRBV5-1
clone_size: NA
j_call: TRBJ2-5
d_call: TRBD2
cdr3_aa: CASSLAEAGVGAQYF
cdr3_nt: TGCGCCAGCAGCTTGGCGGAGGCGGGAGTGGGGGCCCAGTACTTC

v_call: TRBV4-3
clone_size: NA
j_call: TRBJ1-2
d_call: NA
cdr3_aa: CASSQEEGGYGYTF
cdr3_nt: TGCGCCAGCAGCCAAGAGGAAGGTGGCTATGGCTACACCTTC

v_call: TRBV4-1
clone_size: few
j_call: TRBJ1-1
d_call: TRBD1
cdr3_aa: CASSRRQGVSLANTEAFF
cdr3_nt: TGCGCCAGCAGCCGCCGACAGGGGGTTTCTTTAGCGAACACTGAAGCTTTCTTT

v_call: TRBV25-1
clone_size: NA
j_call: TRBJ2-7
d_call: NA
cdr3_aa: CASSELGTLAPYEQYF
cdr3_nt: TGTGCCAGCAGTGAATTGGGGACCCTCGCCCCCTACGAGCAGTACTTC

v_call: TRBV11-3
clone_size: few
j_call: TRBJ1-1
d_call: NA
cdr3_aa: CASSPGTATEAFF
cdr3_nt: TGTGCCAGCAGCCCCGGGACGGCCACTGAAGCTTTCTTT

v_call: TRBV11-2
clone_size: NA
j_call: TRBJ2-7
d_call: TRBD1
cdr3_aa: CASSLRGQGNYEQYF
cdr3_nt: TGTGCCAGCAGCTTAAGGGGACAGGGTAACTACGAGCAGTACTTC

v_call: TRBV4-1
clone_size: few
j_call: TRBJ1-2
d_call: NA
cdr3_aa: CASSSPVLTDVYGYTF
cdr3_nt: TGCGCCAGCAGCTCCCCGGTCTTAACTGACGTCTATGGCTACACCTTC

v_call: TRBV10-3
clone_size: few
j_call: TRBJ1-4
d_call: NA
cdr3_aa: CASSISGASGEKLFF
cdr3_nt: TGTGCCAGCAGTATATCGGGCGCTTCCGGGGAAAAACTGTTTTTT

v_call: TRBV2
clone_size: many
j_call: TRBJ1-1
d_call: NA
cdr3_aa: CASSEEVEAFF
cdr3_nt: TGTGCCAGCAGTGAAGAAGTGGAAGCTTTCTTT

v_call: TRBV5-1
clone_size: NA
j_call: TRBJ1-1
d_call: NA
cdr3_aa: CASSVLGPRGTEAFF
cdr3_nt: TGCGCCAGCAGCGTTTTAGGTCCGAGGGGCACTGAAGCTTTCTTT

v_call: TRBV6-5
clone_size: few
j_call: TRBJ2-7
d_call: NA
cdr3_aa: CASSYSRAPQYF
cdr3_nt: TGTGCCAGCAGTTACTCGAGAGCGCCTCAGTACTTC

v_call: TRBV28
clone_size: NA
j_call: TRBJ2-7
d_call: TRBD1
cdr3_aa: CASRPPRQGAGMIEQYF
cdr3_nt: TGTGCCAGCAGACCCCCTCGACAGGGTGCCGGGATGATCGAGCAGTACTTC

v_call: TRBV7-2
clone_size: NA
j_call: TRBJ1-2
d_call: NA
cdr3_aa: CASSPGEVGYTF
cdr3_nt: TGTGCCAGCAGCCCAGGGGAGGTTGGCTACACCTTC

v_call: TRBV7-2
clone_size: few
j_call: TRBJ1-1
d_call: NA
cdr3_aa: CASSAFNTEAFF
cdr3_nt: TGTGCCAGCAGCGCGTTTAACACTGAAGCTTTCTTT

v_call: TRBV6-1
clone_size: many
j_call: TRBJ1-4
d_call: NA
cdr3_aa: CASRVRDEKLFF
cdr3_nt: TGTGCCAGCAGGGTACGGGACGAAAAACTGTTTTTT

v_call: TRBV10-1
clone_size: few
j_call: TRBJ2-1
d_call: NA
cdr3_aa: CASSESRGRSYNEQFF
cdr3_nt: TGCGCCAGCAGTGAGTCTCGGGGGCGGTCCTACAATGAGCAGTTCTTC

v_call: TRBV19
clone_size: NA
j_call: TRBJ1-5
d_call: NA
cdr3_aa: CASSTDPLQPQHF
cdr3_nt: TGTGCCAGTAGCACGGATCCCCTCCAGCCCCAGCATTTT

v_call: TRBV7-2
clone_size: few
j_call: TRBJ1-4
d_call: TRBD1
cdr3_aa: CASSDQTGAGEKLFF
cdr3_nt: TGTGCCAGCAGCGATCAGACAGGGGCGGGTGAAAAACTGTTTTTT

v_call: TRBV7-2
clone_size: NA
j_call: TRBJ1-1
d_call: NA
cdr3_aa: CASSRGESEAFF
cdr3_nt: TGTGCCAGCAGCAGAGGGGAATCTGAAGCTTTCTTT

v_call: TRBV19
clone_size: many
j_call: TRBJ2-1
d_call: NA
cdr3_aa: CATSRTGGPYNEQFF
cdr3_nt: TGTGCCACGTCAAGGACCGGGGGCCCGTACAATGAGCAGTTCTTC

v_call: TRBV19
clone_size: few
j_call: TRBJ2-1
d_call: TRBD2
cdr3_aa: CASMIGTSGSNEQFF
cdr3_nt: TGTGCCAGTATGATCGGGACTAGCGGGAGCAATGAGCAGTTCTTC

v_call: TRBV6-5
clone_size: NA
j_call: TRBJ2-7
d_call: TRBD2
cdr3_aa: CASSSAGGSGIYEQYF
cdr3_nt: TGTGCCAGCAGTTCCGCTGGCGGGAGTGGTATTTACGAGCAGTACTTC

v_call: TRBV29-1
clone_size: NA
j_call: TRBJ1-2
d_call: NA
cdr3_aa: CSEQPQGNYGYTF
cdr3_nt: TGCAGCGAACAACCTCAGGGGAACTATGGCTACACCTTC

v_call: TRBV18
clone_size: NA
j_call: TRBJ2-3
d_call: NA
cdr3_aa: CASSPDSSSTDTQYF
cdr3_nt: TGTGCCAGCTCACCGGACAGTTCTAGCACAGATACGCAGTATTTT

v_call: TRBV27
clone_size: few
j_call: TRBJ2-1
d_call: NA
cdr3_aa: CASSESASSSYNEQFF
cdr3_nt: TGTGCCAGCAGCGAGAGCGCTAGTTCGTCATACAATGAGCAGTTCTTC

v_call: TRBV20-1
clone_size: NA
j_call: TRBJ2-2
d_call: NA
cdr3_aa: CSPGELFF
cdr3_nt: TGCAGTCCCGGGGAGCTGTTTTTT

v_call: TRBV27
clone_size: many
j_call: TRBJ2-7
d_call: TRBD1
cdr3_aa: CASSGTGTASYEQYF
cdr3_nt: TGTGCCAGCAGTGGAACCGGGACAGCCTCCTACGAGCAGTACTTC

v_call: TRBV5-1
clone_size: NA
j_call: TRBJ2-5
d_call: NA
cdr3_aa: CASSPRAFQETQYF
cdr3_nt: TGCGCCAGCAGCCCCCGGGCCTTTCAAGAGACCCAGTACTTC